These 7 T cell receptor beta chains share one sample of origin, sequenced in a study of CD8 T cells in ankylosing spondylitis. The study, taken as a whole, reports: One TCR beta motif, made up of roughly eight highly homologous variants, appeared characteristic of ankylosing spondylitis blood.

Antigens of these TCRs are unknown. A single record per CDR3 protein comes from TCRdb applying MiXCR to the 5' RACE reads. The sample consists of approximately 400,000 distinct CDR3 sequences, more than 15% of them appearing once. Sequencing used blood, either unsorted or a sorted T cell fraction (not recorded which). The source is a male donor with ankylosing spondylitis.

The chain combines TRBV28 with TRBJ2-5; 8 bases line up with TRBD2. The CDR3 contains 13 residues. Trimming at V came to 10 bases and at J to 5 bases, leaving 9 bases not matched to a gene. Germline assignment: CDR1 MDHEN and CDR2 SYDVKM. CDR3 residues: CATLTGGRETQYF. The CDR3 region has the DNA TGTGCCACCCTGACGGGGGGGAGGGAGACCCAGTACTTC.

This clonotype has just a few counts. V is TRBV7-2 and J is TRBJ1-3, with TRBD1 matching over 10 bases. This CDR3 is built from 16 residues. V gave up 3 bases and J gave up 4 bases; unmatched junction bases: 6. Germline assignment: CDR1 SGHTA and CDR2 FQGNSA. The CDR3 loop reads CASSLTGGALGNTIYF. In DNA, the CDR3 is TGTGCCAGCAGCTTGACAGGGGGCGCTTTGGGAAACACCATATATTTT.

This clonotype came up a few times. This chain connects TRBV27 to TRBJ2-1; no reliable D call. V shed 5 bases and J shed 4 bases, with 15 bases lying between them. The CDR3 sequence is 15 residues long. Germline values: CDR1 MNHEY, CDR2 SMNVEV (reference sequence). The CDR3 loop is CASSPLPPGYNEQFF. The CDR3 nucleotides are TGTGCCAGCAGTCCTCTTCCTCCGGGTTACAATGAGCAGTTCTTC.

V usage is TRBV7-2 and J usage is TRBJ2-2, with TRBD1 matching over 7 bases. The CDR3 spans 14 residues. V shed 2 bases and J 5 bases; nucleotides not matched to a gene: 2. Per germline, CDR1 SGHTA and CDR2 FQGNSA. CDR3 region: CASSLKGATGELFF. The CDR3 bases are TGTGCCAGCAGCTTAAAGGGGGCTACCGGGGAGCTGTTTTTT.

The gene calls are TRBV2 and TRBJ1-2; no firm D call. This CDR3 is built from 12 residues. The V end lost 6 bases, the J end lost 1 base, and 6 bases lay between the germline ends. The germline CDR1 and CDR2 sequences are SNHLY and FYNNEI. This CDR3 is CASRSSNYGYTF. CDR3 nucleotides: TGTGCCAGCAGAAGCAGTAACTATGGCTACACCTTC.

This clonotype was counted many times. The rearrangement uses TRBV7-2 and TRBJ1-5; a possible D gene is TRBD1 (5 bases). V lost 1 base to trimming and J lost 3 bases, with 10 bases between them. Looked up from germline, CDR1 is SGHTA and CDR2 is FQGNSA. The CDR3 contains 15 residues. The CDR3 sequence: CASSLDGGSNQPQHF. CDR3 bases: TGTGCCAGCAGCTTAGATGGGGGTTCCAATCAGCCCCAGCATTTT.

This clonotype turned up a few times. The rearrangement joins TRBV18 to TRBJ1-2; D gene unclear. Trimming removed 2 bases at V and 3 bases at J, with 7 bases between. Germline-derived CDR1 and CDR2 are KGHSH and LQKENI. CDR3 size: 13 residues. Written as DNA, the CDR3 is TGTGCCAGCTCACCAAGCCGGGACTATGGCTACACCTTC. As protein: CASSPSRDYGYTF. Using reference TRBV18 and TRBJ1-2 for the parts outside the CDR3, the full variable domain is NAGVMQNPRHLVRRRGQEARLRCSPMKGHSHVYWYRQLPEEGLKFMVYLQKENIIDESGMPKERFSAEFPKEGPSILRIQQVVRGDSAAYFCASSPSRDYGYTFGSGTRLTVV.